The source of this T cell receptor beta chain is a study of metastatic and nonmetastatic thyroid tumors. CDR1 is SGHNT, CDR2 YYREEE, per germline (reference sequence). This CDR3 is 12 amino acids long. MiXCR re-clonotyped the PCR reads for TCRdb. The sample includes some 69,000 clones, 13% to 15% of them seen just once. Overall study findings and caveats: A significant increase in TCR beta diversity was reportedly seen in malignant thyroid tumors relative to benign nodules, in blood and tumor.

This clone has at least ten counts. The antigen remains undetermined. Mismatch with germline at one junction end may stem from a read error. No patient received treatment before thyroid surgery. The TCR comes from a male donor with papillary thyroid cancer or a benign thyroid nodule (not recorded which). Some clones in this sample may be carry-over from other donors' samples. V and J are TRBV5-4 and TRBJ2-7; D is uncertain. Input material: blood. CDR3 bases: TGTGCCAGCAGCTTGGACGGACGGCCTCGTAACTTC. Translation: CASSLDGRPRNF.